There are many counts of the clone carrying this T cell receptor beta chain. Its specificity is not known. TCR beta CDR3 region amplification was performed from RNA transcripts. In the first-round RT-PCR of the TCR CDR3, the HTBI primer set was used. TCRdb processed the multiplex PCR reads anew with MiXCR; each CDR3 protein has one entry. Of some 510,000 distinct CDR3 sequences in the sample, around 20% were seen once. An absence of ophthalmopathy progression within 18 months meant stable Graves' hyperthyroidism. Patients having uncontrolled infection, another autoimmune disease, pregnancy or lactation were not included. This specimen belongs to a study of T cells in Graves' hyperthyroidism and ophthalmopathy. Study-level results: Most clonotypes that expanded in the thyroid above 0.001 also showed up in blood. From stable hyperthyroidism, ophthalmopathy was set apart by a 13 V-J model.

Germline V lookup: CDR1 MNHNS, CDR2 SASEGT. Unmatched junction bases numbered 0, after V lost 6 bases and J lost 0 bases. This CDR3 has 13 residues. The J gene is TRBJ1-1, the V gene TRBV6-1; TRBD1 matches 8 bases. This TCR was recovered from a man younger than 30 with Graves' hyperthyroidism. The sample comprised blood. The CDR3 coding sequence is TGTGCCAGCAGACAGGGGGTGAACACTGAAGCTTTCTTT. This sequence encodes CASRQGVNTEAFF.